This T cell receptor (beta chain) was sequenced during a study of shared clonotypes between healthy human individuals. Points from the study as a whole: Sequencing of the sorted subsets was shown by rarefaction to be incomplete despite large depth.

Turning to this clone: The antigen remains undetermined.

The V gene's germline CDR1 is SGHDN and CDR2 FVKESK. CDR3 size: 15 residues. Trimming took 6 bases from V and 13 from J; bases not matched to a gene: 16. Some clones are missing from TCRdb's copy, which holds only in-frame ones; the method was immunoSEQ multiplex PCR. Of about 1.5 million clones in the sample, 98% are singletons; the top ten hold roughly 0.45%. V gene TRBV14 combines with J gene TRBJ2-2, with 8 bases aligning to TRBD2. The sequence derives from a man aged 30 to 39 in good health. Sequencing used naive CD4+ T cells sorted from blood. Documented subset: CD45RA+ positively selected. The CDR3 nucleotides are TGTGCCAGCAGAGATATAGCGGGGCCCACTTCGGGGCTGTTTTTT. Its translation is CASRDIAGPTSGLFF.